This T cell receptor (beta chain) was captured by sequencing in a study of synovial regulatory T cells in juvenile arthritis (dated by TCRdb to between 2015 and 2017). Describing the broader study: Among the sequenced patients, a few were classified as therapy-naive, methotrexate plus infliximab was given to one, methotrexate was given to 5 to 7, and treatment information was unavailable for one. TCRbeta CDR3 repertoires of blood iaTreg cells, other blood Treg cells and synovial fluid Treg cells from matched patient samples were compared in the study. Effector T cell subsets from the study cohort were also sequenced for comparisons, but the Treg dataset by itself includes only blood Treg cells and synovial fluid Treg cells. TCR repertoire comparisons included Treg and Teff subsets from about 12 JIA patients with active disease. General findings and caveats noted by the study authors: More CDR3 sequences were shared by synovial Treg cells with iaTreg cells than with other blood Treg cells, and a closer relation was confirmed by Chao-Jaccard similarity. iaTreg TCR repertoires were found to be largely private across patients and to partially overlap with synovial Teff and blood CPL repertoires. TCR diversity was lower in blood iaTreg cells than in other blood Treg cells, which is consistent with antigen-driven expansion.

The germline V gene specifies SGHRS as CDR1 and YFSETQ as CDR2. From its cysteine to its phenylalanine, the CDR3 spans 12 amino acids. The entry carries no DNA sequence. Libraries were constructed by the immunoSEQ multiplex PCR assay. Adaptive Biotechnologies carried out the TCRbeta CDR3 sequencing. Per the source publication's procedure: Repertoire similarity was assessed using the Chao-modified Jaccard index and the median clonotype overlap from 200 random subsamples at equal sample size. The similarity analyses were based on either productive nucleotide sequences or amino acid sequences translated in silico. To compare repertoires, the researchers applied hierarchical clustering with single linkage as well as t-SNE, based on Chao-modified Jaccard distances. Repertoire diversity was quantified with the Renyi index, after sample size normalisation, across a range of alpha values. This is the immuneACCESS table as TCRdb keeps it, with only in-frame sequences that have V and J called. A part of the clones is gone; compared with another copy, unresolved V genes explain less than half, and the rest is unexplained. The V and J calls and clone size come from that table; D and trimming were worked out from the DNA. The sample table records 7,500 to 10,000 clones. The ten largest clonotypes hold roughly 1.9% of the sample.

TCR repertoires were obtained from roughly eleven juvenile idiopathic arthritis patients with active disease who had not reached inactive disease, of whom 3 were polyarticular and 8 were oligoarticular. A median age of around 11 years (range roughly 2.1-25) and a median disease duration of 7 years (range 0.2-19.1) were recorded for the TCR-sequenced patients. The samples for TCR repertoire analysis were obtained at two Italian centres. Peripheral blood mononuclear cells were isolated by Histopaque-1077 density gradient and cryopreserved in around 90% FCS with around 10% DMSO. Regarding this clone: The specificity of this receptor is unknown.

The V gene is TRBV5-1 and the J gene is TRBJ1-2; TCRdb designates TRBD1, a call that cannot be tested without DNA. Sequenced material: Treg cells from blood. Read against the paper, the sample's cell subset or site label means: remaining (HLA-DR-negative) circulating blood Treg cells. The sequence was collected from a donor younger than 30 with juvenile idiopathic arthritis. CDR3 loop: CASRGAGVDYTF.